This is a list of T cell receptor beta chains from one sample in a study of T-cell reconstitution after alpha-beta-depleted transplantation in children. TCRdb passed the PCR reads through MiXCR, listing each CDR3 protein once. This table holds roughly 590,000 distinct CDR3 sequences, approximately 15% found once. The sample was PBMCs from the stem cell graft donor, taken from the stem cell graft. These receptors were obtained from a human donor who donated a stem cell graft to a child with acute myeloid leukemia. Both conserved end residues are part of each CDR3. D genes are given only for firm matches. Size is stated for part of the rows, as once, few or many counts, or as a class when the clone is expanded.

d_call	v_call	clone_size	j_call	cdr3_length	cdr3_nt	cdr3_aa
.	TRBV12-3/TRBV12-4	many	TRBJ2-1	15	TGTGCCAGCATTCCCAGGGACCACAACTACAATGAGCAGTTCTTC	CASIPRDHNYNEQFF
.	TRBV29-1	many	TRBJ2-7	14	TGCAGCGGTCCCTCCGGGACTCCGGCCTACGAGCAGTACTTC	CSGPSGTPAYEQYF
TRBD2	TRBV7-6	.	TRBJ2-1	16	TGTGCCAGCAGCCCCCTCCCTAGCGGGAGCTACAATGAGCAGTTCTTC	CASSPLPSGSYNEQFF
TRBD2	TRBV5-5	few	TRBJ2-7	16	TGTGCCAGCAGCTTGTGGCTGGGGGGGACGGCCTACGAGCAGTACTTC	CASSLWLGGTAYEQYF
.	TRBV5-5	few	TRBJ2-2	14	TGTGCCAGCAGCTTGGAAGGGCCCACCGGGGAGCTGTTTTTT	CASSLEGPTGELFF
TRBD2	TRBV6-5	many	TRBJ2-3	15	TGTGCCAGCACACTAGCGGGGGGTAGGACGGATACGCAGTATTTT	CASTLAGGRTDTQYF
.	TRBV15	few	TRBJ1-5	17	TGTGCCACCAGCAGAGATGCAAGGGGATTTGGCAATCAGCCCCAGCATTTT	CATSRDARGFGNQPQHF
TRBD1	TRBV12-3/TRBV12-4	few	TRBJ1-5	16	TGTGCCAGCAGCCGGTCGAAGGGGGCGATCCATCAGCCCCAGCATTTT	CASSRSKGAIHQPQHF
.	TRBV21-1	few	TRBJ2-3	13	TGTGCCAGCAGCAAAGAAATGGGGGAATCGCAGTATTTT	CASSKEMGESQYF
TRBD2	TRBV20-1	many	TRBJ2-1	14	TGCAGTGCCCGACTAGCGGGGGGGTACAATGAGCAGTTCTTC	CSARLAGGYNEQFF
TRBD1	TRBV4-3	few	TRBJ1-1	15	TGCGCCAGCAGCCAAGAATACAGGGGGAACACTGAAGCTTTCTTT	CASSQEYRGNTEAFF
TRBD1	TRBV20-1	many	TRBJ1-6	14	TGCAGTGCTAGGAGCTACAGGGGGAATTCACCCCTCCACTTT	CSARSYRGNSPLHF
.	TRBV27	.	TRBJ1-2	15	TGTGCCAGCAAATTATCAAAAGGGGGGAGATATGGCTACACCTTC	CASKLSKGGRYGYTF
TRBD1	TRBV6-2/TRBV6-3	many	TRBJ1-2	16	TGTGCCAGCAGTTACTCTCGGCGAGACAGGGCCTATGGCTACACCTTC	CASSYSRRDRAYGYTF
.	TRBV5-1	.	TRBJ2-2	14	TGCGCCAGCAGCCCTATGCGGGCATTGGGGGAGCTGTTTTTT	CASSPMRALGELFF
.	TRBV5-1	many	TRBJ1-1	12	TGCGCCAGCAGCTGGATGGGGTCTGAAGCTTTCTTT	CASSWMGSEAFF
TRBD2	TRBV29-1	many	TRBJ2-1	10	TGCAGCGTTGCCGGGACTAGAGAGTTCTTC	CSVAGTREFF
.	TRBV20-1	many	TRBJ1-5	13	TGCAGTGCTACGACAAATAGCAATCAGCCCCAGCATTTT	CSATTNSNQPQHF
.	TRBV20-1	many	TRBJ2-5	14	TGCAGTGCTAGTATCGGCAGCAACCAAGAGACCCAGTACTTC	CSASIGSNQETQYF
.	TRBV10-3	.	TRBJ2-5	16	TGTGCCATCAGTGATTCCCGGGACTCCCCGGGAGAGACCCAGTACTTC	CAISDSRDSPGETQYF
.	TRBV12-3/TRBV12-4	few	TRBJ2-3	14	TGTGCCAGCAGTTTAGACTACAGCACAGATACGCAGTATTTT	CASSLDYSTDTQYF
.	TRBV12-3/TRBV12-4	many	TRBJ2-7	12	TGTGCCAGCAGCCAGTACCCGGGAGAGCAGTACTTC	CASSQYPGEQYF
.	TRBV29-1	few	TRBJ2-5	11	TGCAGCGTTCCCGTCTTAGAGACCCAGTACTTC	CSVPVLETQYF
.	TRBV28	few	TRBJ1-1	14	TGTGCCAGCAGTTCTGAGGGGCGATGGACTGAAGCTTTCTTT	CASSSEGRWTEAFF
.	TRBV3-1	few	TRBJ2-2	15	TGTGCCAGCAGCCCATCCATGGGGCGAACCGGGGAGCTGTTTTTT	CASSPSMGRTGELFF
TRBD1	TRBV12-3/TRBV12-4	many	TRBJ1-1	16	TGTGCCAGCAGTCAAGCAAAGAGACAGGGAGTTGCTGAAGCTTTCTTT	CASSQAKRQGVAEAFF
TRBD2	TRBV7-3	few	TRBJ2-3	16	TGTGCCAGCAGTTCAACTAGCGGGGGGCCCTCAGATACGCAGTATTTT	CASSSTSGGPSDTQYF
TRBD2	TRBV20-1	.	TRBJ2-1	15	TGCAGTGCTCCGTCCCCCCTAGCGGGGGGGAATGAGCAGTTCTTC	CSAPSPLAGGNEQFF
TRBD2	TRBV11-2	.	TRBJ2-5	15	TGTGCCAGCAGCTTAGGGGCGGGGGGGCCAAAGACCCAGTACTTC	CASSLGAGGPKTQYF
.	TRBV9	many	TRBJ1-6	13	TGTGCCAGCAGCCCACGTCTTGATTCACCCCTCCACTTT	CASSPRLDSPLHF
.	TRBV2	few	TRBJ2-1	12	TGTGCCAGCAGTGTCGATGGGGATGAGCAGTTCTTC	CASSVDGDEQFF
.	TRBV29-1	many	TRBJ1-1	9	TGCAGCGCCGGGACTGAAGCTTTCTTT	CSAGTEAFF
TRBD1	TRBV5-1	.	TRBJ2-2	12	TGCGCCAGCAGCTTTGGACAGGGAGAGCTGTTTTTT	CASSFGQGELFF
.	TRBV6-5	many	TRBJ2-7	14	TGTGCCAGCAGTTACCAGTTAGGCTCCTACGAGCAGTACTTC	CASSYQLGSYEQYF
.	TRBV6-1	.	TRBJ1-1	14	TGTGCCAGCAGGACGACCCCCGGGGCCACTGAAGCTTTCTTT	CASRTTPGATEAFF
.	TRBV10-3	.	TRBJ2-1	18	TGTGCCATCAGTGACCCAGGGCGACCTTCCCGGCAATACAATGAGCAGTTCTTC	CAISDPGRPSRQYNEQFF
.	TRBV4-2	many	TRBJ1-5	16	TGTGCCAGCAGCCAAGAGGCTTACAGGTACAATCAGCCCCAGCATTTT	CASSQEAYRYNQPQHF
.	TRBV29-1	many	TRBJ1-2	13	TGCAGCGTAGCGACGGGAGTTAACTATGGCTACACCTTC	CSVATGVNYGYTF
TRBD1	TRBV6-5	.	TRBJ2-3	15	TGTGCCAGCAGTTACTGGGGACAGTCCACAGATACGCAGTATTTT	CASSYWGQSTDTQYF
.	TRBV24-1	many	TRBJ2-6	13	TGTGCCACCAGCCGTGGAGGGGCCAACGTCCTGACTTTC	CATSRGGANVLTF
TRBD1	TRBV20-1	many	TRBJ2-4	15	TGCAGTGCTAGAGCTCGGAGACAGGGGAAAAACATTCAGTACTTC	CSARARRQGKNIQYF
.	TRBV25-1	many	TRBJ1-2	14	TGTGCCAGCAGTGAACAGGGTTACGACTATGGCTACACCTTC	CASSEQGYDYGYTF
TRBD1	TRBV5-4	many	TRBJ2-3	16	TGTGCCAGCAGCTTGAGGGGGCAGGGGGCCGCAGATACGCAGTATTTT	CASSLRGQGAADTQYF
TRBD1	TRBV10-3	many	TRBJ2-7	15	TGTGCCATCAGTGAGCCGGGACAGGCACTTCGCGAGCAGTACTTC	CAISEPGQALREQYF
.	TRBV20-1	many	TRBJ2-1	16	TGCAGTGCTAGATATGGGGCAGGGCCCTCCTACAATGAGCAGTTCTTC	CSARYGAGPSYNEQFF
.	TRBV7-7	.	TRBJ1-4	14	TGTGCCAGCAGCTTAGGAGGGGAAGTGGAAAAACTGTTTTTT	CASSLGGEVEKLFF
TRBD2	TRBV9	.	TRBJ2-3	15	TGTGCCAGCAGCTTCAGCGGGGGGGCCCCGGATACGCAGTATTTT	CASSFSGGAPDTQYF
TRBD1	TRBV5-1	few	TRBJ1-2	14	TGCGCCAGCAGCTCGGGACAGGGACCATCCGGCTACACCTTC	CASSSGQGPSGYTF
TRBD1	TRBV4-3	.	TRBJ2-7	16	TGCGCCAGCAGCCAAGATACCGGGACAGGTCTCTACGAGCAGTACTTC	CASSQDTGTGLYEQYF
TRBD1	TRBV6-1	.	TRBJ2-5	15	TGTGCCAGCAGCCCCGGGACAGAGTTCCAAGAGACCCAGTACTTC	CASSPGTEFQETQYF